The 31 T cell receptor beta chains given below trace back to one sample, sequenced in a study of PD-1 blockade in mismatch repair-deficient tumors. Assay used: immunoSEQ multiplex PCR; TCRdb lists only in-frame clones, some missing. The sample contains about 9,200 clones, roughly 90% of which appear only once. The sample's time point: 10-day in vitro stimulation with candidate mutation-associated neoantigen peptide 1. Which antigens these TCRs recognize remains unknown. Sequencing used cells cultured in vitro, obtained from a patient treated with pembrolizumab. The receptors were sampled from an adult with mismatch repair-deficient cancer.

This clone appeared a few times. The rearrangement uses TRBV2 and TRBJ1-2, with D possibly TRBD1 on 5 matching bases. The CDR3 has 11 residues. V was trimmed by 6 bases and J by 8 bases, leaving 10 bases between them. Germline V gene lookup returns CDR1 SNHLY and CDR2 FYNNEI. Written as DNA, the CDR3 is TGTGCCAGCAGAGAGGGGAGCGGCTACACCTTC. Translated, it gives CASREGSGYTF.

This clone showed up just once. J is TRBJ2-3 and V is TRBV19, with D perhaps given as TRBD1 or TRBD2 (5 bases each). CDR3 length: 13 amino acids. Germline CDR1 is LNHDA and CDR2 is SQIVND (reference sequence). V shed 8 bases and J shed 6 bases, with 15 bases lying between them. CDR3 sequence: CASRPGTSDTQYF. The CDR3 DNA sequence: TGTGCCAGTCGGCCAGGGACCTCGGATACGCAGTATTTT.

This chain joins TRBV9 and TRBJ2-2; 7 nucleotides align to TRBD2. V gave up 0 bases and J gave up 7 bases; unmatched junction bases: 9. CDR1 and CDR2 (germline): SGDLS, YYNGEE. This CDR3 has 16 residues. CDR3 sequence reads: CASSVGGGSRHGELFF. DNA for the CDR3: TGTGCCAGCAGCGTAGGAGGCGGGAGCAGGCACGGGGAGCTGTTTTTT.

This clone showed up just a few times. The V gene is TRBV5-4, the J gene TRBJ2-2; tentatively, D is TRBD2 (5 bases). The length of the CDR3 is 14 residues. The germline CDR1 and CDR2 sequences are SGHNT and YYREEE (reference sequence). Trimming cost V 4 bases and J 3 bases, with 10 bases left between them. The CDR3 loop is CASSPGIYTGELFF. CDR3 nucleotides: TGTGCCAGCAGCCCCGGGATTTACACCGGGGAGCTGTTTTTT.

V usage is TRBV7-8 and J usage is TRBJ1-1; unclear D gene. This CDR3 has 15 amino acids. Per germline, CDR1 SGHVS and CDR2 FQNEAQ. Deletions cut 4 bases from V and 1 base from J, with 13 bases between. This chain's CDR3 is CASSWGSTGNTEAFF. In nucleotides, the CDR3 is TGTGCCAGCAGCTGGGGATCCACTGGGAACACTGAAGCTTTCTTT. The variable domain in full, completed from reference TRBV7-8 and TRBJ1-1, reads GAGVSQSPRYKVAKRGQDVALRCDPISGHVSLFWYQQALGQGPEFLTYFQNEAQLDKSGLPSDRFFAERPEGSVSTLKIQRTQQEDSAVYLCASSWGSTGNTEAFFGQGTRLTVV.

In nucleotides, the CDR3 is TGTGCCAGCAACAAAGAACAGGGATCTGAAGCTTTCTTT. As protein: CASNKEQGSEAFF. The V gene is TRBV2, the J gene TRBJ1-1, with a possible D match to TRBD1 (6 bases). V shed 7 bases and J shed 6 bases, with 15 bases lying between them. Germline loops: CDR1 SNHLY, CDR2 FYNNEI. CDR3 length equals 13 residues.

The chain carries TRBV10-2 and TRBJ2-7, with 8 bases lining up with TRBD2. This CDR3 region has 14 residues. Looked up from germline, CDR1 is WSHSY and CDR2 is SAAADI. With 5 bases clipped from V and 2 bases from J, the junction kept 5 bases outside the gene matches. CDR3: CASSTGLEPYEQYF. Here the CDR3 DNA reads TGCGCCAGCAGTACGGGACTAGAGCCCTACGAGCAGTACTTC.

The chain links TRBV7-7 to TRBJ2-2; TRBD1 agrees at 7 bases. In germline, CDR1 is SSHAT, CDR2 FNYEAQ (reference sequence). With V trimmed by 3 bases and J by 5 bases, 15 bases remained unmatched. The CDR3 runs 18 residues. CDR3 sequence reads: CASSLATYRTGATGELFF. The CDR3 DNA follows: TGTGCCAGCAGCTTGGCCACTTATCGGACAGGCGCAACCGGGGAGCTGTTTTTT.

V is TRBV28 and J is TRBJ1-4; 7 positions agree with TRBD1. V lost 5 bases, J lost 4 bases, and 16 bases stayed unmatched. Germline CDR1 and CDR2: MDHEN and SYDVKM. The CDR3 is 18 amino acids. DNA for the CDR3: TGTGCCAGCAGTAACGACAGGGAGCGAGTCCTCGGTAATGAAAAACTGTTTTTT. Translated: CASSNDRERVLGNEKLFF.

This clone showed up just once. The chain uses TRBV5-1 and TRBJ2-1; D is unclear. Trimming shortened V by 0 bases and J by 2 bases, and 6 bases separated the two germline ends. This CDR3 spans 14 amino acids. Germline V gene data show CDR1 as SGHRS and CDR2 as YFSETQ. CDR3 loop: CASSLDSTYNEQFF. The CDR3 DNA is TGCGCCAGCAGCTTGGACAGCACCTACAATGAGCAGTTCTTC. The full variable domain, in which reference TRBV5-1 and TRBJ2-1 provide the parts outside the CDR3, is KAGVTQTPRYLIKTRGQQVTLSCSPISGHRSVSWYQQTPGQGLQFLFEYFSETQRNKGNFPGRFSGRQFSNSRSEMNVSTLELGDSALYLCASSLDSTYNEQFFGPGTRLTVL.

The V gene is TRBV6-6, the J gene TRBJ2-7, with D perhaps being TRBD1 or TRBD2 (6 bases each). This CDR3 is built from 12 residues. V was trimmed by 6 bases and J by 5 bases, leaving 11 bases between them. CDR1 MNHNY and CDR2 SVGAGI come from the germline V gene (reference sequence). The CDR3: CASRYREDEQYF. CDR3 nucleotide sequence: TGTGCCAGCAGATACAGGGAGGACGAGCAGTACTTC.

The J gene is TRBJ1-4, the V gene TRBV5-1; possible D gene TRBD1, 5 bases. This CDR3 is built from 11 residues. Trimming removed 0 bases from V and 13 bases from J, with 7 bases in between. The germline CDR1 and CDR2 sequences are SGHRS and YFSETQ. The CDR3 region has the DNA TGCGCCAGCAGCTTGGCAGGGAGACTGTTTTTT. This codes for CASSLAGRLFF. Drawing the rest from reference TRBV5-1 and TRBJ1-4, the complete variable domain is KAGVTQTPRYLIKTRGQQVTLSCSPISGHRSVSWYQQTPGQGLQFLFEYFSETQRNKGNFPGRFSGRQFSNSRSEMNVSTLELGDSALYLCASSLAGRLFFGSGTQLSVL.

The CDR3 nucleotides read TGCGCCAGCAGCTTGGCGGGCGAGCAGTACTTC. Its protein product is CASSLAGEQYF. The genes are TRBV5-1 and TRBJ2-7; D not resolved. V was trimmed by 0 bases and J by 6 bases, leaving 4 bases between them. The CDR3 is 11 residues long. CDR1 is SGHRS, CDR2 YFSETQ, per germline.

V gene TRBV9 combines with J gene TRBJ2-1; 8 nucleotides agree with TRBD1. The V gene's germline CDR1 is SGDLS and CDR2 YYNGEE. V lost 4 bases, J lost 9 bases, and 6 bases stayed unmatched. This CDR3 spans 13 amino acids. The CDR3 reads CASSMTGVGEQFF. CDR3 nucleotide sequence: TGTGCCAGCAGCATGACAGGGGTCGGTGAGCAGTTCTTC.

The V and J genes are TRBV7-2 and TRBJ1-5; 8 bases agree with TRBD1. CDR1 and CDR2 (germline): SGHTA, FQGNSA. Trimming removed 6 bases from V and 2 bases from J; junction bases left unmatched: 3. This CDR3 spans 14 amino acids. CDR3 region: CASSLQGGNQPQHF. The CDR3 region has the DNA TGTGCCAGCAGTTTACAGGGGGGCAATCAGCCCCAGCATTTT.

CDR3 coding DNA: TGCGCCAGCAGCCAATATGTGAGCTCCTACAATGAGCAGTTCTTC. Its protein product is CASSQYVSSYNEQFF. This rearrangement joins TRBV4-1 to TRBJ2-1; D is ambiguous. The CDR3 sequence is 15 residues long. Per the germline V gene, CDR1 is MGHRA and CDR2 is YSYEKL. The germline V and J ends were trimmed by 2 bases and 0 bases, with 8 bases remaining between them.

The CDR3 bases are TGTGCCTGGAGTGTACGCACGGGTAGCAATCAGCCCCAGCATTTT. Translated: CAWSVRTGSNQPQHF. The gene calls are TRBV30 and TRBJ1-5; D not certain. CDR3 size: 15 residues. The germline gives CDR1 GTSNPN, CDR2 SVGIG (reference sequence). Trimming left V 0 bases short and J 0 bases short, with 9 bases between.

The CDR3 loop reads CASSQDKTRRDTQYF. The CDR3, as DNA: TGTGCCAGCAGCCAAGATAAGACTAGGAGAGATACGCAGTATTTT. The rearrangement links TRBV14 to TRBJ2-3; possible D gene TRBD2, 6 bases. The germline CDR1 and CDR2 sequences are SGHDN and FVKESK. The CDR3 is 15 residues long. Trimming pared 0 bases from V and 5 bases from J, leaving 12 bases between.

This sequence joins TRBV27 and TRBJ2-7; D unclear. This CDR3 contains 13 residues. Germline CDR1 and CDR2: MNHEY and SMNVEV (reference sequence). Trimming pared 7 bases from V and 4 bases from J, leaving 14 bases between. CDR3 sequence (DNA): TGTGCCAGCACCTCGGCGGCTGGGTACGAGCAGTACTTC. Encoded protein: CASTSAAGYEQYF.

V is TRBV7-6 and J is TRBJ2-2; either TRBD1 or TRBD2 may fit D (5 bases each). V lost 6 bases and J lost 2, with 31 bases in between. This CDR3 region has 21 residues. Germline-derived CDR1 and CDR2 are SGHVS and FNYEAQ. CDR3 sequence reads: CASSRISRLGVGGPNTGELFF. The CDR3 DNA follows: TGTGCCAGCAGTCGTATTTCCCGTCTGGGGGTCGGCGGTCCCAACACCGGGGAGCTGTTTTTT.

This chain connects TRBV29-1 to TRBJ1-1; 7 bases match TRBD1. The germline V gene has CDR1 SQVTM and CDR2 ANQGSEA. The CDR3 has 11 amino acids. Trimming at V came to 7 bases and at J to 1 base, leaving 0 bases not matched to a gene. CDR3 coding DNA: TGCAGCGGGGACAGGAACACTGAAGCTTTCTTT. This codes for CSGDRNTEAFF. Drawing the rest from reference TRBV29-1 and TRBJ1-1, the complete variable domain is SAVISQKPSRDICQRGTSLTIQCQVDSQVTMMFWYRQQPGQSLTLIATANQGSEATYESGFVIDKFPISRPNLTFSTLTVSNMSPEDSSIYLCSGDRNTEAFFGQGTRLTVV.

The V call is TRBV19, the J call TRBJ2-7; maybe TRBD1 (6 bases). Looked up from germline, CDR1 is LNHDA and CDR2 is SQIVND (reference sequence). V was cut by 6 bases and J by 2 bases, with 11 bases left in between. The CDR3 spans 13 residues. CDR3 sequence reads: CASSLDSTYEQYF. CDR3 coding DNA: TGTGCCAGTAGCCTGGACAGTACCTACGAGCAGTACTTC.

This clone has just a few counts. DNA for the CDR3: TGCGCCAGCAGCTTGGCTGGACAGGGGGTAGATCAGCCCCAGCATTTT. Translated: CASSLAGQGVDQPQHF. The chain combines TRBV5-1 with TRBJ1-5; the match to TRBD1 covers 10 bases. V lost 0 bases, J lost 5 bases, and 5 bases stayed unmatched. CDR3 length: 16 amino acids. Germline loops: CDR1 SGHRS, CDR2 YFSETQ.

The chain links TRBV28 to TRBJ2-2; 11 bases agree with TRBD2. CDR1 MDHEN and CDR2 SYDVKM come from the germline V gene. Trimming cost V 9 bases and J 4 bases; bases outside gene matches: 10. CDR3 length equals 16 residues. The CDR3 reads CASGTSGGIVTGELFF. The CDR3 nucleotides are TGTGCCAGTGGGACTAGCGGAGGGATAGTCACCGGGGAGCTGTTTTTT.

The chain is built from TRBV7-8 and TRBJ2-5; weak D call: TRBD2 (5 bases). Germline values: CDR1 SGHVS, CDR2 FQNEAQ. The length of the CDR3 is 14 residues. With 5 bases removed from V and 2 bases from J, the gap between germline ends came to 12 bases. CDR3 coding DNA: TGTGCCAGCAGCCCGACGCGGGTACAAGAGACCCAGTACTTC. Protein product: CASSPTRVQETQYF.

V usage is TRBV2 and J usage is TRBJ2-1; 7 positions match TRBD2. CDR1 and CDR2 (germline): SNHLY, FYNNEI. The CDR3 has 16 amino acids. The junction had 12 bases not matched to a gene; V was cut back by 5 bases and J by 5 bases. The CDR3 loop reads CASSSTGLQDHNEQFF. CDR3 in DNA: TGTGCCAGCAGTTCCACGGGACTACAGGACCACAATGAGCAGTTCTTC. Full variable domain (outside the CDR3, taken from reference TRBV2 and TRBJ2-1): EPEVTQTPSHQVTQMGQEVILRCVPISNHLYFYWYRQILGQKVEFLVSFYNNEISEKSEIFDDQFSVERPDGSNFTLKIRSTKLEDSAMYFCASSSTGLQDHNEQFFGPGTRLTVL.

In its sample, this clone was seen a few times. This chain uses TRBV7-9 with TRBJ2-3, with TRBD2 as a possible D gene (5 bases). The germline CDR1 and CDR2 sequences are SEHNR and FQNEAQ (reference sequence). Trimming removed 11 bases from V and 4 bases from J, with 16 bases in between. CDR3 size: 13 residues. CDR3 region: CAGGEIAPDTQYF. The CDR3 nucleotides are TGTGCCGGCGGAGAAATAGCGCCAGATACGCAGTATTTT.

The V gene is TRBV28, the J gene TRBJ1-6; TRBD1 is a possible D gene (5 bases). Between the trimmed V and J ends, which lost 5 bases and 0 bases, there was a span of 17 bases. This CDR3 is built from 18 residues. Germline CDR1 is MDHEN and CDR2 is SYDVKM. CDR3 bases: TGTGCCAGCAGTCAGCGCCGGGACTCCAGCTCCTATAATTCACCCCTCCACTTT. Translated, it gives CASSQRRDSSSYNSPLHF.

The chain combines TRBV25-1 with TRBJ1-1, with a weak D call TRBD1 (5 bases). The CDR3 is made up of 15 amino acids. Germline assignment: CDR1 MGHDK and CDR2 SYGVNS. The germline V and J ends were trimmed by 4 bases and 4 bases, with 16 bases remaining between them. The CDR3: CASSARQPWRTEAFF. In DNA form, the CDR3 reads TGTGCCAGCAGTGCCCGACAGCCCTGGCGCACTGAAGCTTTCTTT.

This chain connects TRBV5-1 to TRBJ2-1; 7 bases are a match to TRBD2. J lost 6 bases, V lost 2 bases, and 14 bases had no gene match. The germline CDR1 and CDR2 sequences are SGHRS and YFSETQ. The CDR3 sequence is 17 residues long. The CDR3 spells CASSFLPRGEGLNEQFF. CDR3 coding DNA: TGCGCCAGCAGCTTTCTCCCCCGGGGGGAGGGCCTCAATGAGCAGTTCTTC.

The chain links TRBV6-5 to TRBJ2-2, with a possible D match to TRBD1 (6 bases). CDR3 size: 15 residues. Germline CDR1 is MNHEY and CDR2 is SVGAGI. The V end was cut by 0 bases, the J end by 3 bases, with 8 bases between. CDR3 protein: CASSYSGADTGELFF. In nucleotides, the CDR3 is TGTGCCAGCAGTTACTCGGGGGCCGACACCGGGGAGCTGTTTTTT.